This TCR beta chain was recovered during a study of cytomegalovirus exposure and HLA in healthy donors. Germline assignment: CDR1 MNHEY and CDR2 SMNVEV (reference sequence). The CDR3 has 16 amino acids. V lost 0 bases to trimming and J lost 3 bases; unmatched junction nucleotides: 6. PCR amplification relied on 60 Vbeta primers (plus 13 Jbeta primers). Clones were read by immunoSEQ multiplex PCR, and TCRdb kept only the in-frame ones, dropping some. The sample lists fewer than 150,000 clones, 85% to 90% occurring once. Source material: PBMCs. This TCR was recovered from a woman younger than 45 in good health and CMV-seropositive. The chain links TRBV27 to TRBJ2-3; 7 bases fit TRBD2. For the CDR3, the DNA is TGTGCCAGCAGTTTATCGGGGTGGGAGGGGACAGATACGCAGTATTTT. Amino acid sequence: CASSLSGWEGTDTQYF.